The 13 T cell receptor beta chains listed next were all sequenced from one sample in a study of T cell responses to AZD1222 COVID-19 vaccine. TCRdb keeps only in-frame clones here, not all; method: immunoSEQ multiplex PCR. The table has 120,000 or so clones, about 87% seen once. The input for sequencing was peripheral blood, taken on day 0 of AZD1222 vaccination. Every receptor here comes from an adult in good health.

V gene TRBV4-3 combines with J gene TRBJ1-1; D gene ambiguous. The germline gives CDR1 LGHNA, CDR2 YSLEER. V lost 3 bases and J lost 2, with 4 bases in between. This CDR3 comprises 12 residues. CDR3 coding DNA: TGCGCCAGCAGCCAGGAAAACACTGAAGCTTTCTTT. This codes for CASSQENTEAFF.

The V and J genes are TRBV7-2 and TRBJ1-5; D gene unclear. V lost 0 bases and J 1 base, leaving 7 bases between the germline ends. Germline V gene data show CDR1 as SGHTA and CDR2 as FQGNSA. CDR3 length equals 15 residues. The CDR3 is CASSLAGESNQPQHF. The CDR3 region has the DNA TGTGCCAGCAGCTTAGCGGGAGAGAGCAATCAGCCCCAGCATTTT.

The chain recombines TRBV3-1 (or the pseudogene TRBV3-2) with TRBJ2-7, with unresolved D. The CDR3 length is 15 residues. Germline V gene data show CDR1 as LGHDT and CDR2 as YNNKEL (reference sequence). V lost 1 base to trimming and J lost 2 bases, with 12 bases between them. The CDR3 protein is CASSQGEADAYEQYF. The CDR3 region has the DNA TGTGCCAGCAGCCAAGGTGAAGCAGACGCCTACGAGCAGTACTTC.

V usage is TRBV4-1 and J usage is TRBJ2-1; D is perhaps TRBD2 (7 bases). The CDR3 consists of 16 residues. The V end was cut by 0 bases, the J end by 5 bases, with 14 bases between. Per germline, CDR1 MGHRA and CDR2 YSYEKL. The CDR3, as DNA: TGCGCCAGCAGCCAAGATTGGGGGGCGGGGGACAATGAGCAGTTCTTC. It encodes CASSQDWGAGDNEQFF.

This sequence joins TRBV27 and TRBJ2-7; TRBD2 agrees at 7 bases. This CDR3 contains 14 residues. From germline, CDR1 is MNHEY and CDR2 SMNVEV (reference sequence). V lost 7 bases, J lost 6 bases, and 12 bases stayed unmatched. Written as DNA, the CDR3 is TGTGCCAGCACCAATGGGGGGGAACCCCGCGAGCAGTACTTC. Protein: CASTNGGEPREQYF.

The chain carries TRBV7-2 and TRBJ2-2; 12 bases agree with TRBD1. V was pared by 1 base and J by 7 bases, with 7 bases of the junction left unmatched. Germline values: CDR1 SGHTA, CDR2 FQGNSA. The CDR3 contains 17 residues. The CDR3 sequence: CASSLVWDRGRGGELFF. The CDR3 DNA reads as TGTGCCAGCAGCTTAGTTTGGGACAGGGGGCGCGGCGGGGAGCTGTTTTTT. Filled out from reference TRBV7-2 and TRBJ2-2, the complete variable domain reads GAGVSQSPSNKVTEKGKDVELRCDPISGHTALYWYRQSLGQGLEFLIYFQGNSAPDKSGLPSDRFSAERTGGSVSTLTIQRTQQEDSAVYLCASSLVWDRGRGGELFFGEGSRLTVL.

This clone was observed a few times. The chain is built from TRBV5-6 and TRBJ2-7, with D unclear. CDR1 and CDR2 (germline): SGHDT, YYEEEE. V lost 5 bases to trimming and J lost 4 bases, with 16 bases between them. This CDR3 has 14 amino acids. The CDR3 region is CASRAWGWGYEQYF. CDR3 in DNA: TGTGCCAGCAGAGCTTGGGGTTGGGGTTACGAGCAGTACTTC.

The V gene is TRBV9, the J gene TRBJ1-4; the D gene is possibly TRBD1 (5 bases). Germline CDR1 and CDR2: SGDLS and YYNGEE. Trimming removed 4 bases from V and 8 bases from J, with 12 bases in between. This CDR3 contains 13 residues. The CDR3 protein is CASSPMGGEKLFF. CDR3 DNA sequence: TGTGCCAGCAGCCCGATGGGGGGGGAAAAACTGTTTTTT.

This clone was seen more than once but under ten times. This chain connects TRBV19 to TRBJ1-2; 12 bases fit TRBD1. The CDR3 has 18 residues. Per the germline V gene, CDR1 is LNHDA and CDR2 is SQIVND (reference sequence). The V segment lost 6 bases and the J segment 0 bases; nucleotides outside the gene matches: 11. In DNA, the CDR3 is TGTGCCAGTAGCCTGGCGGGACAGGGGGCTCAAGCTAACTATGGCTACACCTTC. This translates into CASSLAGQGAQANYGYTF.

V and J are TRBV10-3 and TRBJ1-4, with D possibly being TRBD1 (6 bases). CDR1 ENHRY and CDR2 SYGVKD come from the germline V gene. The V and J ends lost 2 bases and 8 bases respectively, with 9 bases between them. CDR3 length: 13 residues. The CDR3 DNA reads TGTGCCATCAGTGAGAGGGACAAGGAAAAACTGTTTTTT. Protein sequence: CAISERDKEKLFF.

In this sample, this clone turned up once. This chain joins TRBV28 and TRBJ1-3; D not resolved. V shed 6 bases and J shed 3 bases, with 9 bases lying between them. Per the germline V gene, CDR1 is MDHEN and CDR2 is SYDVKM. The CDR3 runs to 13 residues. The CDR3 protein is CASSSADGNTIYF. In DNA form, the CDR3 reads TGTGCCAGCAGCTCCGCCGATGGAAACACCATATATTTT. Supplemented by reference TRBV28 and TRBJ1-3, the full variable domain reads DVKVTQSSRYLVKRTGEKVFLECVQDMDHENMFWYRQDPGLGLRLIYFSYDVKMKEKGDIPEGYSVSREKKERFSLILESASTNQTSMYLCASSSADGNTIYFGEGSWLTVV.

The chain joins TRBV3-1 (or the pseudogene TRBV3-2) to TRBJ2-5, with 10 bases fitting TRBD2. The CDR3 length is 14 residues. With 4 bases clipped from V and 7 bases from J, the junction kept 6 bases outside the gene matches. The germline V gene has CDR1 LGHDT and CDR2 YNNKEL (reference sequence). CDR3: CASSPSGGPGTQYF. CDR3 in DNA: TGTGCCAGCAGCCCTAGCGGGGGCCCAGGGACCCAGTACTTC.

This chain connects TRBV19 to TRBJ1-2; D uncertain. The CDR3 is 15 residues long. Germline assignment: CDR1 LNHDA and CDR2 SQIVND (reference sequence). V lost 8 bases, J lost 2 bases, and 18 bases lay in between. For the CDR3, the DNA is TGTGCCAGTCGAAGTGGGCAGTCCCAGAACTATGGCTACACCTTC. Translation: CASRSGQSQNYGYTF.